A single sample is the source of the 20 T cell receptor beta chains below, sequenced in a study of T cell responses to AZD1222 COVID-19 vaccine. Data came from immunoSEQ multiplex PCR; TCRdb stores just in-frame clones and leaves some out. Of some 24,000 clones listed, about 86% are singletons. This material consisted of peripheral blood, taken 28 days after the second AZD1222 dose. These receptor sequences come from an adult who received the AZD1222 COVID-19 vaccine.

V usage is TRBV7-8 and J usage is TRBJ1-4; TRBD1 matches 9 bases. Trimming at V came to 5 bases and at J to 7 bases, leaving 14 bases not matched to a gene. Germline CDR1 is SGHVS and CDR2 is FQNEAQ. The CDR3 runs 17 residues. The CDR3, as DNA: TGTGCCAGCAGCGCGTACGCACAGGGGGCGAGTACTGAAAAACTGTTTTTT. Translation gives CASSAYAQGASTEKLFF.

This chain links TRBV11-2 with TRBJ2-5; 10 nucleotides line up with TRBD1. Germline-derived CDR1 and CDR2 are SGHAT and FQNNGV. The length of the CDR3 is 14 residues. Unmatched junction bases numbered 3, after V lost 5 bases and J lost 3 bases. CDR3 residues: CASSVGQGEETQYF. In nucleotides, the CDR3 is TGTGCCAGCAGCGTCGGACAGGGGGAAGAGACCCAGTACTTC.

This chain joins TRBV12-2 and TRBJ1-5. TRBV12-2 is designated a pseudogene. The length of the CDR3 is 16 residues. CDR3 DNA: TGTGCAAGTCGCTTAGCGTGCGTGCGTGACAATCAGCCCCAGCATTTT. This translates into CASRLACVRDNQPQHF.

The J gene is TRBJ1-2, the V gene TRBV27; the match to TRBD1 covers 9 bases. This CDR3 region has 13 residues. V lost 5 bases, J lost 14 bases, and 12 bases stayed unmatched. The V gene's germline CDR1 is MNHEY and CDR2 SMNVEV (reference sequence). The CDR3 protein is CASSPYYTGGRTF. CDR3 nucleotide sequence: TGTGCCAGCAGTCCCTATTATACAGGGGGCCGGACCTTC.

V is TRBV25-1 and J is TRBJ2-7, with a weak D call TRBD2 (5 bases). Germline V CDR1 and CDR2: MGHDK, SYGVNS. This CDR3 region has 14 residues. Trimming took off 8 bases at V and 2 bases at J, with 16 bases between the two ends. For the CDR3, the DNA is TGTGCCAGCCGGGGTGGGTCGGGGACCTACGAGCAGTACTTC. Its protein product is CASRGGSGTYEQYF.

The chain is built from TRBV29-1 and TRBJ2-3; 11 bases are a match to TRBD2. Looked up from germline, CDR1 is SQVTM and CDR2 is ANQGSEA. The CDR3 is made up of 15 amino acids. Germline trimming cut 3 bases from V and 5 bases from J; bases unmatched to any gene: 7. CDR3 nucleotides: TGCAGCGTTGATAGGCTAGCGGGGGGAGGAGATACGCAGTATTTT. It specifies CSVDRLAGGGDTQYF.

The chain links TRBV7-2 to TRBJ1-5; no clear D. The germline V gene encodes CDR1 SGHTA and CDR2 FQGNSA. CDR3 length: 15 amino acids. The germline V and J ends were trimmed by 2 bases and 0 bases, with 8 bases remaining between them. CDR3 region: CASSLTSVSNQPQHF. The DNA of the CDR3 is TGTGCCAGCAGCTTAACATCAGTTAGCAATCAGCCCCAGCATTTT.

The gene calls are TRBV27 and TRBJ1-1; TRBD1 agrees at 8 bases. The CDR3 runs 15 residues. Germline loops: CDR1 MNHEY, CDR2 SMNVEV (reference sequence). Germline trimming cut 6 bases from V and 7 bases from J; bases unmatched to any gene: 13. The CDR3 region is CASRVKDRGPYEAFF. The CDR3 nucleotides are TGTGCCAGCAGGGTGAAAGACAGGGGACCGTATGAAGCTTTCTTT.

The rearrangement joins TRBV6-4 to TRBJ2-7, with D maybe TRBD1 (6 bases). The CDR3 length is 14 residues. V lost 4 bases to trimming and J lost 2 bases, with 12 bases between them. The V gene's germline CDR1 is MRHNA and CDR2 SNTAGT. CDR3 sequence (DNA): TGTGCCAGCAGTGCCTCAGAGGGGGCCTACGAGCAGTACTTC. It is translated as CASSASEGAYEQYF.

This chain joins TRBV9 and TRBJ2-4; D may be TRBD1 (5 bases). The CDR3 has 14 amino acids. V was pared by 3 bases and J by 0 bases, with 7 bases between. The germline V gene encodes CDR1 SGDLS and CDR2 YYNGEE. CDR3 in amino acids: CASSEGLAKNIQYF. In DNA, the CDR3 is TGTGCCAGCAGCGAGGGGCTAGCCAAAAACATTCAGTACTTC.

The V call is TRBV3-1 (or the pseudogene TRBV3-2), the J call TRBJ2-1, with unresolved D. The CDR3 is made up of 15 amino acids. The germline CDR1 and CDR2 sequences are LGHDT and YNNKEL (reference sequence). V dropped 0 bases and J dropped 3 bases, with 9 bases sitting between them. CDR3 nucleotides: TGTGCCAGCAGCCAAGATAGTTGGAGCTACAATGAGCAGTTCTTC. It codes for CASSQDSWSYNEQFF.

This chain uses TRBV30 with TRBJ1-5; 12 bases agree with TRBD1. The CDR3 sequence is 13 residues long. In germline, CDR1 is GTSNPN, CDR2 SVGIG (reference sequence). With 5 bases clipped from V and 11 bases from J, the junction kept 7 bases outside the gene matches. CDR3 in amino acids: CAWGTGGRLAQHF. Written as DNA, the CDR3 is TGTGCCTGGGGGACAGGGGGCAGACTGGCCCAGCATTTT.

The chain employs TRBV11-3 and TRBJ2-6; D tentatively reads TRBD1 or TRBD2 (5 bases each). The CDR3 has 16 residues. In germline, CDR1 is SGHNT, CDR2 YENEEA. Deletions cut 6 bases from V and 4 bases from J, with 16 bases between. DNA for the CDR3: TGTGCCAGCAGAACCAGAGGGGCGGCAGGGGCCAACGTCCTGACTTTC. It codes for CASRTRGAAGANVLTF.

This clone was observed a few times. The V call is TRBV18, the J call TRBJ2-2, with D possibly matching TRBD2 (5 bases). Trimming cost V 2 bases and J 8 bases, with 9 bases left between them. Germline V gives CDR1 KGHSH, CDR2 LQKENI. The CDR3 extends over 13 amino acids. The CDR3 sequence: CASSPEGAGELFF. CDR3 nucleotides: TGTGCCAGCTCACCAGAGGGTGCAGGGGAGCTGTTTTTT.

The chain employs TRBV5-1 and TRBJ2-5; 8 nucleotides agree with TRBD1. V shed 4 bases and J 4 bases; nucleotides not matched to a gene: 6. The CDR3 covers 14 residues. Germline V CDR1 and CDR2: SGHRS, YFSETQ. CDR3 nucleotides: TGCGCCAGCAGCCTGGGGGACAGGTCAGAGACCCAGTACTTC. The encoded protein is CASSLGDRSETQYF.

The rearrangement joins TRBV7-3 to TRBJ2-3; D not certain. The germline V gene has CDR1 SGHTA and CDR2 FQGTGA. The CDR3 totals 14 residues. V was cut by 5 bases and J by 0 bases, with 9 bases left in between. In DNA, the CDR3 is TGTGCCAGCAGCCTTTACTATAGCACAGATACGCAGTATTTT. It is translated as CASSLYYSTDTQYF.

The CDR3 loop reads CASTGRLNEQFF. The CDR3 nucleotides are TGTGCCAGCACCGGGCGGCTCAATGAGCAGTTCTTC. V usage is TRBV3-1 (or the pseudogene TRBV3-2) and J usage is TRBJ2-1, with no clear D. This CDR3 comprises 12 residues. CDR1 is LGHDT, CDR2 YNNKEL, per germline (reference sequence). V gave up 7 bases and J gave up 6 bases, with 10 bases separating them.

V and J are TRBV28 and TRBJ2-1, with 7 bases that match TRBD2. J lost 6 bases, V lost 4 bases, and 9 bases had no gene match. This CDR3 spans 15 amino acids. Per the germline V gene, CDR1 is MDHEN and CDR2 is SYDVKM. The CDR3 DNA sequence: TGTGCCAGCAGTTCGGCCGCGGGAGATTTCAATGAGCAGTTCTTC. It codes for CASSSAAGDFNEQFF.

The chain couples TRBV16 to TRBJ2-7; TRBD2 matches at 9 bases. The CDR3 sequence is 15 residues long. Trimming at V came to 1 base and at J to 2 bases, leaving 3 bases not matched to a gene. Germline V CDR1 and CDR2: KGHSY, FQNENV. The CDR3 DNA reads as TGTGCCAGCAGCCAATTGACTAGCGGCGCCTACGAGCAGTACTTC. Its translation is CASSQLTSGAYEQYF.

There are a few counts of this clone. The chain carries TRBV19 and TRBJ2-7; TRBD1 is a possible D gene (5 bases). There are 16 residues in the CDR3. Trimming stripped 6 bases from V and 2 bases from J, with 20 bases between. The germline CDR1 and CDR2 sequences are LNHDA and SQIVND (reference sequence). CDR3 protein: CASSNKESGWAYEQYF. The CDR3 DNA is TGTGCCAGTAGCAACAAGGAATCAGGGTGGGCCTACGAGCAGTACTTC.